The T cell receptor beta chain described here comes from a study of blood T cell repertoires in COVID-19. Study information: Donors in Cohort 3 who had recovered were those with two negative PCRs, healthcare professional clearance, or resolution of their symptoms. PBMCs, B-cell-depleted T cells, or T cells were the source of the cDNA or gDNA that made up the material. Specimens from acute and convalescent COVID-19 originated in the United States, Italy and Spain.

The age range of participants was 18 to 89 years, with residence in 20 to 25 US areas. Profiling relied on immunoSEQ multiplex PCR, and the TCRdb table lists in-frame clones only, not all of them. The sample contains around 200,000 clones, around 85% of which appear only once. This clone was seen a handful of times. Germline CDR1 LGHNA, CDR2 YNFKEQ. The CDR3 is 16 amino acids. The V end lost 4 bases, the J end lost 6 bases, and 18 bases lay between the germline ends. Sequencing was done on a sample of PBMCs or T cells enriched from blood (not recorded which). The sequence derives from a woman aged 45-65 years in a cohort exposed to, infected with or recovered from COVID-19 (not recorded which). The rearrangement links TRBV4-2 to TRBJ2-2; D perhaps matches TRBD2 (5 bases). CDR3 amino acids: CASSLGSLEEAGELFF. The CDR3 bases are TGTGCCAGCAGCCTAGGGAGTCTGGAGGAGGCCGGGGAGCTGTTTTTT.